Presented here are 5 T cell receptor beta chains from one specimen sequenced in a study of CD8+ T cells in alopecia areata. Reverse transcription of extracted RNA yielded cDNA, which provided the sequencing template. Using immunoSEQ multiplex PCR, the repertoire was profiled, and TCRdb retains in-frame clones only, with some absent. Found here are approximately 140,000 clones, 65% to 90% of them singletons; the top ten hold about 25%. Treatment defined: oral pan-JAK inhibitor, 5-10 mg twice daily. The source material was CD8+ T cells sorted from blood, sampled at week 4, from a patient treated with tofacitinib. The receptor set was obtained from a human donor with alopecia areata.

V is TRBV7-2 and J is TRBJ2-7; TRBD2 agrees at 7 bases. This CDR3 comprises 11 residues. The germline V gene encodes CDR1 SGHTA and CDR2 FQGNSA. Trimming removed 1 base from V and 11 bases from J; junction bases left unmatched: 2. This chain's CDR3 is CASSLGSGEYF. In nucleotides, the CDR3 is TGTGCCAGCAGCTTAGGGAGCGGGGAGTACTTC.

This clone was observed once. The V gene is TRBV6-4, the J gene TRBJ2-1; unclear D gene. Germline V gene sequence: CDR1 MRHNA, CDR2 SNTAGT. The V gene lost 0 bases and the J gene lost 0 bases, with 9 bases spanning the gap. This CDR3 region has 16 residues. CDR3 region: CASSDSRASSYNEQFF. CDR3 nucleotides: TGTGCCAGCAGTGACTCCCGGGCCAGCTCCTACAATGAGCAGTTCTTC.

Details on this clone: Within the sample, other DNA sequences also encode this same CDR3. This chain connects TRBV10-2 to TRBJ2-7; 7 bases are shared with TRBD2. There are 12 residues in the CDR3. In germline, CDR1 is WSHSY, CDR2 SAAADI. V lost 6 bases, J lost 3 bases, and 2 bases stayed unmatched. CDR3 amino acids: CASSSSGYEQYF. In DNA, the CDR3 is TGCGCCAGCAGCTCTAGCGGCTACGAGCAGTACTTC.

This clone was seen only once. The rearrangement joins TRBV2 to TRBJ2-3, with 9 nucleotides matching TRBD1. The CDR3 loop spans 19 amino acids. The germline V gene has CDR1 SNHLY and CDR2 FYNNEI. Trimming at V came to 0 bases and at J to 2 bases, leaving 12 bases not matched to a gene. The CDR3 sequence is CASSEALRTGTGYTDTQYF. The CDR3, as DNA: TGTGCCAGCAGTGAAGCCCTTCGAACTGGGACAGGGTACACAGATACGCAGTATTTT.

V usage is TRBV19 and J usage is TRBJ2-7; D gene uncertain. This CDR3 is 14 amino acids long. V lost 4 bases, J lost 1 base, and 11 bases lay in between. Germline values: CDR1 LNHDA, CDR2 SQIVND (reference sequence). As DNA, the CDR3 is TGTGCCAGTAGTAGTGTGGCAGGATCCTACGAGCAGTACTTC. It yields the protein CASSSVAGSYEQYF.